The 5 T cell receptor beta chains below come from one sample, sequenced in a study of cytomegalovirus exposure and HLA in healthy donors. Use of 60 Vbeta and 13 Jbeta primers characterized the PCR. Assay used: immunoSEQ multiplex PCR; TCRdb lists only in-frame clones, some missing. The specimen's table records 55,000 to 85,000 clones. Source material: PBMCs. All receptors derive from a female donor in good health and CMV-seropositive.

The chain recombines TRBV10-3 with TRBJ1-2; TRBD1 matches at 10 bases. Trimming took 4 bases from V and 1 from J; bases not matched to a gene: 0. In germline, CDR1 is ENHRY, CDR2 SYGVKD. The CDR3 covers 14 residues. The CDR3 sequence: CAISGTGGNYGYTF. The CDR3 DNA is TGTGCCATCAGTGGGACAGGGGGTAACTATGGCTACACCTTC.

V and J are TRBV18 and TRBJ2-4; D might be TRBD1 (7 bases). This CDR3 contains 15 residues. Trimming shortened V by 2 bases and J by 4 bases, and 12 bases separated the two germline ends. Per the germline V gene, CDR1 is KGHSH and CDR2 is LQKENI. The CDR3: CASSPGRDRKNIQYF. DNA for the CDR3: TGTGCCAGCTCACCAGGGCGGGACAGAAAAAACATTCAGTACTTC.

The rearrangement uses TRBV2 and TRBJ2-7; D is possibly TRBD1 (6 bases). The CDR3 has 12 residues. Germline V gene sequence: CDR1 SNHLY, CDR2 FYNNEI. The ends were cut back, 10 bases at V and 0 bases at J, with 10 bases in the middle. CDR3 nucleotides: TGTGCCACACGGACAGACTCCTACGAGCAGTACTTC. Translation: CATRTDSYEQYF.

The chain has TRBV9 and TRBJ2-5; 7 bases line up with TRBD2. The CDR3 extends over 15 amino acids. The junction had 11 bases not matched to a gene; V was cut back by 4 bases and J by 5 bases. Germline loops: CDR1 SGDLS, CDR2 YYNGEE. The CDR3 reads CASSPPRGGTETQYF. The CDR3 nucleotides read TGTGCCAGCAGCCCTCCCCGCGGGGGAACGGAGACCCAGTACTTC.

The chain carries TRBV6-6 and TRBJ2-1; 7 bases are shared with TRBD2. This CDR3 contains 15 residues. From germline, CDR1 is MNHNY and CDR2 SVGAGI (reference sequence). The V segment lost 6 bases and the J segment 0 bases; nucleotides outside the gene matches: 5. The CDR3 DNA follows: TGTGCCAGCAGGGGACTAAGGAGCTCCTACAATGAGCAGTTCTTC. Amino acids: CASRGLRSSYNEQFF.